This T cell receptor beta chain is from a study of blood T cells in healthy people across ages. The length of the CDR3 is 13 residues. Germline loops: CDR1 MNHEY, CDR2 SVGEGT. Deletions cut 4 bases from V and 5 bases from J, with 11 bases between. Then a second PCR, running roughly 7 to 11 cycles, was carried out with a sample-barcoded 5' primer and a J-beta primer mix. TCRdb re-analysed the 5' RACE reads in MiXCR, keeping a single row per CDR3 protein. The sample lists fewer than 900,000 distinct CDR3 sequences, roughly two fifths occurring once. Findings and caveats of the study: Because sorting was not performed, PBMCs prevented conclusive naive versus antigen-experienced comparison.

A note on this clonotype: What it binds is unknown.

The clonotype comes from a woman aged 55-69 years in good health. The sequencing input was blood. The rearrangement uses TRBV6-2 or TRBV6-3 and TRBJ1-2; D remains unclear. CDR3 DNA sequence: TGTGCCAGCAGTTTGGGGTTCGGGTATGGCTACACCTTC. Encoded protein: CASSLGFGYGYTF.